Reported below is one TCR beta chain. As yet, its antigen is unknown. This specimen belongs to a study of T cell responses to AZD1222 COVID-19 vaccine. The CDR3 spans 15 residues. Germline CDR1 and CDR2: ENHRY and SYGVKD. Trimming took off 0 bases at V and 8 bases at J, with 13 bases between the two ends. Sequencing was performed with immunoSEQ multiplex PCR; in TCRdb, only in-frame clones are kept and a portion is missing. The profile shows about 110,000 clones, around nine tenths of them singletons. The study, taken as a whole, reports: Clonal diversity was possibly underestimated, and the donors were mostly white British, with more females. Close to half of all spike-specific TCRs reportedly target regions of the variants that are unmutated. Among vaccine-associated CD4 TCRs, coverage spanned spike, with dominance at 160-218 and 743-854. Two AZD1222 doses significantly raised spike-specific TCR breadth and depth over controls.

The chain carries TRBV10-3 and TRBJ1-4, with D tentatively TRBD1 (6 bases). Here the sequenced sample was peripheral blood, taken 28 days after the second AZD1222 dose. This TCR was sampled from an adult who received the AZD1222 COVID-19 vaccine. The CDR3 DNA reads TGTGCCATCAGTGAGTCCGGGACAAGGAGCGAAAAACTGTTTTTT. Its protein product is CAISESGTRSEKLFF.